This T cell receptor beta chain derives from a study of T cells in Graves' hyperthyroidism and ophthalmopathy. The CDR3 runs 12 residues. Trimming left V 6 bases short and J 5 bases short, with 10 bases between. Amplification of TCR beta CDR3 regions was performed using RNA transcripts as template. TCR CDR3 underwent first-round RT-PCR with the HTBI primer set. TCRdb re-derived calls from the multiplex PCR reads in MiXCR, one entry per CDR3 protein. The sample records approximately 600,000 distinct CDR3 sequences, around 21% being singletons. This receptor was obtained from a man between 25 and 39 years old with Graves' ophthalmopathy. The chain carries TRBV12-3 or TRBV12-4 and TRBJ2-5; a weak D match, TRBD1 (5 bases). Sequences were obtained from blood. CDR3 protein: CASRDSHETQYF. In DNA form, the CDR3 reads TGTGCCAGCAGAGACAGTCACGAGACCCAGTACTTC.